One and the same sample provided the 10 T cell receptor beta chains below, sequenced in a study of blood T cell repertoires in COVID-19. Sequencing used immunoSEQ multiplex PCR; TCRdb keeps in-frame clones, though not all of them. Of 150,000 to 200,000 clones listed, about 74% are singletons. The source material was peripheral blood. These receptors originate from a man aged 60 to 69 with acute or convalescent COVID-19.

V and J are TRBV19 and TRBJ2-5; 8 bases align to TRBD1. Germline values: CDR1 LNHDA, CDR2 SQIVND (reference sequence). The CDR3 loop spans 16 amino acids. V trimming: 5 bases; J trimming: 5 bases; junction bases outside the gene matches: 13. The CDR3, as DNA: TGTGCCAGTAGTCTTTGGACAGGGAGGATTGGGGAGACCCAGTACTTC. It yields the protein CASSLWTGRIGETQYF.

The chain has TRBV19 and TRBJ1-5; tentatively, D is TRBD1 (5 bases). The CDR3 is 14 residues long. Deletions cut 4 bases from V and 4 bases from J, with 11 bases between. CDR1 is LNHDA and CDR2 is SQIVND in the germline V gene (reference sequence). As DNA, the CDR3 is TGTGCCAGTAGTAAGGGGCACCAAAATCAGCCCCAGCATTTT. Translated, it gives CASSKGHQNQPQHF.

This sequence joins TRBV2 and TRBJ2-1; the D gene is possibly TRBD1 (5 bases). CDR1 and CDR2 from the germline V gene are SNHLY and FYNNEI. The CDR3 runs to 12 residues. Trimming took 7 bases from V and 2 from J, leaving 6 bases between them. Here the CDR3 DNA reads TGTGCCAGCAAAGGGGCCTACAATGAGCAGTTCTTC. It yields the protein CASKGAYNEQFF.

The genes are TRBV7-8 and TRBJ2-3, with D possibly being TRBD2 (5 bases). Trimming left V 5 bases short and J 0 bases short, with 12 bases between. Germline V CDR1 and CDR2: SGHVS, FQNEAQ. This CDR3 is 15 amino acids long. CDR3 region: CASSRGLPSTDTQYF. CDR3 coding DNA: TGTGCCAGCAGCCGAGGACTTCCTAGCACAGATACGCAGTATTTT.

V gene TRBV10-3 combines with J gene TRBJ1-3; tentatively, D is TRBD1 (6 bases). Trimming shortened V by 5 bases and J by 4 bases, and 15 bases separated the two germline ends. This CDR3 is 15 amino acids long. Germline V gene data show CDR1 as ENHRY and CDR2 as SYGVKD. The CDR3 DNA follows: TGTGCCATCAGTCCCGGGACACTCAAGGGAAACACCATATATTTT. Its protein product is CAISPGTLKGNTIYF.

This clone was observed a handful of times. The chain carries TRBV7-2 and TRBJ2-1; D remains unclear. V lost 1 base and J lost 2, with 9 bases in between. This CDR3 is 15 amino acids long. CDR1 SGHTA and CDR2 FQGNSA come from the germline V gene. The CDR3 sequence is CASSLERETYNEQFF. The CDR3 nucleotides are TGTGCCAGCAGCTTAGAGCGTGAGACCTACAATGAGCAGTTCTTC. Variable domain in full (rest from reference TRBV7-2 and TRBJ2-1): GAGVSQSPSNKVTEKGKDVELRCDPISGHTALYWYRQSLGQGLEFLIYFQGNSAPDKSGLPSDRFSAERTGGSVSTLTIQRTQQEDSAVYLCASSLERETYNEQFFGPGTRLTVL.

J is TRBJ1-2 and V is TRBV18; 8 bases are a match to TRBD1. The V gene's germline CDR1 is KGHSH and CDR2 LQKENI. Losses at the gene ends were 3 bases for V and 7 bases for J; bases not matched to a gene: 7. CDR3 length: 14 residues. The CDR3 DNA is TGTGCCAGCTCACCGCTGGACAGGGTTCGTGGCTACACCTTC. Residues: CASSPLDRVRGYTF.

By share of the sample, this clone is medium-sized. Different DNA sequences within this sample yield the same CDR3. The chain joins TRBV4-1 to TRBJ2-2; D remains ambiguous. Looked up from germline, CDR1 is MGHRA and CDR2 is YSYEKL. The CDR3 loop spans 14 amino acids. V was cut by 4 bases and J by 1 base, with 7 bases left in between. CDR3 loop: CASSRTVNTGELFF. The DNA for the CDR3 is TGCGCCAGCAGCCGAACAGTGAACACCGGGGAGCTGTTTTTT.

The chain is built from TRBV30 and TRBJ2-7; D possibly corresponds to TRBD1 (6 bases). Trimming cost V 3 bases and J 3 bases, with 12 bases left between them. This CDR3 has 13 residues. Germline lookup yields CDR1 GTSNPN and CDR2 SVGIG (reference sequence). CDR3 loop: CAWSKDRSYEQYF. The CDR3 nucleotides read TGTGCCTGGAGCAAGGACAGAAGCTACGAGCAGTACTTC.

DNA for the CDR3: TGTGCCTGGAGTCCTCAACTCGGGAGGCCTGGAAACACCATATATTTT. Translation: CAWSPQLGRPGNTIYF. This rearrangement joins TRBV30 to TRBJ1-3; no definite D call. From germline, CDR1 is GTSNPN and CDR2 SVGIG (reference sequence). The CDR3 length is 16 residues. V was trimmed by 2 bases and J by 2 bases, leaving 16 bases between them.